A selection of T cell receptor beta chains follows, all from one sample in a study of cytomegalovirus exposure and HLA in healthy donors. TCRdb's table, derived via immunoSEQ multiplex PCR, lists solely in-frame clones and lacks some. The sample lists about 140,000 clones, roughly 88% seen once, with just under 8% in the top ten. The material sequenced was PBMCs. These receptors were taken from a woman between 18 and 29 years old in good health and CMV-seropositive. Both conserved end residues are part of each CDR3. A D gene is named only where the DNA matches it firmly. Where a row states a size, it is once, few, many or the class of an expanded clone; other rows omit it.

CDR3 protein | CDR3 DNA | J gene | clone size | D gene | V gene
CASSWGQGPWGYTF | TGTGCCAGCAGTTGGGGACAGGGCCCCTGGGGCTACACCTTC | TRBJ1-2 | NA | TRBD1 | TRBV28
CASSPWTGGGQPQHF | TGTGCCAGCAGCCCGTGGACAGGGGGCGGTCAGCCCCAGCATTTT | TRBJ1-5 | NA | TRBD1 | TRBV7-2
CASSPELAGGPWTDTQYF | TGTGCCAGCTCACCAGAGCTAGCGGGGGGGCCATGGACAGATACGCAGTATTTT | TRBJ2-3 | NA | TRBD2 | TRBV18
CASSLAGPPYEQYF | TGTGCCAGCAGCTTAGCGGGACCCCCCTACGAGCAGTACTTC | TRBJ2-7 | NA | NA | TRBV7-3
CSPPPGQGGHSPLHF | TGCAGCCCACCCCCGGGGCAGGGAGGCCATTCACCCCTCCACTTT | TRBJ1-6 | few | NA | TRBV29-1
CASSPAGTEAFF | TGTGCCAGCAGTCCTGCAGGGACTGAAGCTTTCTTT | TRBJ1-1 | once | NA | TRBV28
CASSQSRQGISGNTIYF | TGCGCCAGCAGTCAATCCCGGCAGGGGATCTCTGGAAACACCATATATTTT | TRBJ1-3 | NA | NA | TRBV23-1
CSVSVSSGVPYNEQFF | TGCAGCGTTTCTGTCTCATCAGGGGTCCCCTACAATGAGCAGTTCTTC | TRBJ2-1 | NA | NA | TRBV29-1
CASSILAGGSNTGELFF | TGCGCCAGCAGCATATTAGCGGGGGGTTCGAACACCGGGGAGCTGTTTTTT | TRBJ2-2 | NA | TRBD2 | TRBV5-1
CASSSRGDGELFF | TGTGCCAGTAGTTCCCGGGGTGACGGGGAGCTGTTTTTT | TRBJ2-2 | NA | NA | TRBV19
CASSGPDRDRGETQYF | TGCGCCAGCAGCGGGCCCGACCGGGACAGGGGTGAGACCCAGTACTTC | TRBJ2-5 | once | TRBD1 | TRBV5-1
CASSLGTDYEQYF | TGTGCCAGCAGCTTGGGGACAGACTACGAGCAGTACTTC | TRBJ2-7 | NA | TRBD1 | TRBV9
CASSLTPGGGTEAFF | TGTGCCAGCAGCCTGACTCCAGGGGGTGGAACTGAAGCTTTCTTT | TRBJ1-1 | NA | TRBD1 | TRBV11-2
CASSLTGVPYNEQFF | TGTGCCAGCAGCTTAACCGGGGTACCTTACAATGAGCAGTTCTTC | TRBJ2-1 | NA | NA | TRBV7-3
CASSLTGGGRGKLFF | TGTGCCAGTAGTTTAACAGGGGGCGGAAGGGGGAAACTGTTTTTT | TRBJ1-4 | NA | TRBD1 | TRBV19
CASSLEVGGEFF | TGTGCCAGCAGCTTGGAGGTGGGAGGAGAGTTCTTC | TRBJ2-1 | NA | NA | TRBV5-6
CASSEAWGGSSTGELFF | TGTGCCAGCAGTGAAGCCTGGGGGGGAAGTTCCACCGGGGAGCTGTTTTTT | TRBJ2-2 | NA | TRBD2 | TRBV6-1
CASSQGQAHEQYF | TGTGCCAGCAGCCAAGGACAGGCACACGAGCAGTACTTC | TRBJ2-7 | NA | TRBD1 | TRBV7-6
CASSAYSGRGGTGELFF | TGTGCCAGCAGCGCGTATAGCGGGAGGGGGGGAACCGGGGAGCTGTTTTTT | TRBJ2-2 | NA | TRBD2 | TRBV9
CASSLAEGVYEQYF | TGTGCCAGCAGCTTAGCGGAGGGTGTCTACGAGCAGTACTTC | TRBJ2-7 | NA | NA | TRBV7-2
CASSYLGNTEAFF | TGTGCCAGCAGTTATTTGGGCAACACTGAAGCTTTCTTT | TRBJ1-1 | NA | NA | TRBV6-6
CASSVAPFGSGTQETQYF | TGTGCCAGCAGCGTAGCCCCCTTCGGTAGCGGGACTCAAGAGACCCAGTACTTC | TRBJ2-5 | NA | TRBD2 | TRBV9
CAWRGTGGAGLWQETQYF | TGTGCCTGGAGGGGAACAGGGGGCGCAGGGCTATGGCAAGAGACCCAGTACTTC | TRBJ2-5 | NA | TRBD1 | TRBV30
CASSRTQNYEQYF | TGTGCCAGCAGTAGGACACAAAACTACGAGCAGTACTTC | TRBJ2-7 | few | NA | TRBV2
CASKAGFRGSPLHF | TGTGCCAGCAAAGCCGGTTTTCGAGGTTCACCCCTCCACTTT | TRBJ1-6 | NA | NA | TRBV2
CASSHTGTGGRRTEAFF | TGCGCCAGCAGCCATACCGGGACAGGGGGCCGTAGGACTGAAGCTTTCTTT | TRBJ1-1 | NA | TRBD1 | TRBV4-1
CAWASRNYGYTF | TGTGCCTGGGCGTCAAGAAACTATGGCTACACCTTC | TRBJ1-2 | NA | NA | TRBV30
CASSFSGDNSPLHF | TGTGCCAGCAGTTTCTCAGGGGATAATTCACCCCTCCACTTT | TRBJ1-6 | NA | NA | TRBV28
CAWTTSGSEQYF | TGTGCCTGGACTACTAGCGGGAGCGAGCAGTACTTC | TRBJ2-7 | NA | TRBD2 | TRBV30
CASSLNGGYEQYF | TGTGCCAGCAGCTTAAACGGCGGCTACGAGCAGTACTTC | TRBJ2-7 | NA | NA | TRBV7-9
CASFREGFLEQFF | TGCGCCAGTTTTCGGGAGGGCTTCCTCGAGCAGTTCTTC | TRBJ2-1 | once | TRBD2 | TRBV5-1